The 22 T cell receptor beta chains presented below share a single source sample, sequenced in a study of cytomegalovirus exposure and HLA in healthy donors. Some clones are missing from TCRdb's copy, which holds only in-frame ones; the method was immunoSEQ multiplex PCR. This table holds 70,000 to 85,000 clones, roughly 94% found once. Sample: PBMCs. These receptors were collected from a woman aged 18-30 years in good health and CMV-seropositive.

This clone was seen a single time. V gene TRBV7-8 combines with J gene TRBJ2-2; D is ambiguous. The CDR3 spans 12 residues. Trimming pared 1 base from V and 6 bases from J, leaving 3 bases between. CDR1 SGHVS and CDR2 FQNEAQ come from the germline V gene. DNA for the CDR3: TGTGCCAGCAGCTTAGAGCCCGGGGAGCTGTTTTTT. Its protein product is CASSLEPGELFF. Using reference TRBV7-8 and TRBJ2-2 for the parts outside the CDR3, the full variable domain is GAGVSQSPRYKVAKRGQDVALRCDPISGHVSLFWYQQALGQGPEFLTYFQNEAQLDKSGLPSDRFFAERPEGSVSTLKIQRTQQEDSAVYLCASSLEPGELFFGEGSRLTVL.

The chain has TRBV18 and TRBJ1-1, with 9 nucleotides matching TRBD1. The CDR3 sequence is 15 residues long. V gave up 0 bases and J gave up 4 bases; unmatched junction bases: 3. In germline, CDR1 is KGHSH, CDR2 LQKENI. The CDR3: CASSPPPTGGTEAFF. In DNA form, the CDR3 reads TGTGCCAGCTCACCACCGCCGACAGGGGGCACTGAAGCTTTCTTT.

V is TRBV7-2 and J is TRBJ1-5; D is ambiguous. The CDR3 covers 13 residues. Germline lookup yields CDR1 SGHTA and CDR2 FQGNSA. Trimming removed 1 base from V and 7 bases from J, with 8 bases in between. CDR3 nucleotide sequence: TGTGCCAGCAGCTTAGACCGGGTACAGCCCCAGCATTTT. Protein: CASSLDRVQPQHF.

The CDR3 region has the DNA TGCGCCAGCAGCTTGGCCCTGCTAGTTCTCGCAGAAGAGACCCAGTACTTC. Translation: CASSLALLVLAEETQYF. The chain is built from TRBV5-1 and TRBJ2-5, with D unresolved. The V and J ends lost 0 bases and 3 bases respectively, with 18 bases between them. Germline CDR1 SGHRS, CDR2 YFSETQ. The CDR3 sequence is 17 residues long. Supplemented by reference TRBV5-1 and TRBJ2-5, the full variable domain reads KAGVTQTPRYLIKTRGQQVTLSCSPISGHRSVSWYQQTPGQGLQFLFEYFSETQRNKGNFPGRFSGRQFSNSRSEMNVSTLELGDSALYLCASSLALLVLAEETQYFGPGTRLLVL.

About this clone itself: Additional DNA sequences in this sample encode the identical CDR3. This chain uses TRBV4-1 with TRBJ2-7, with D unclear. Deletions cut 1 base from V and 2 bases from J, with 6 bases between. The CDR3 is 13 amino acids. CDR1 MGHRA and CDR2 YSYEKL come from the germline V gene. The CDR3, as DNA: TGCGCCAGCAGCCAAGCATCAACCTACGAGCAGTACTTC. It translates to CASSQASTYEQYF.

This chain joins TRBV19 and TRBJ1-2, with D tentatively TRBD1 (6 bases). CDR3 length: 13 amino acids. Trimming removed 3 bases from V and 7 bases from J, with 12 bases in between. CDR1 is LNHDA and CDR2 is SQIVND in the germline V gene (reference sequence). The CDR3 region is CASSMAQGRGYTF. In DNA, the CDR3 is TGTGCCAGTAGTATGGCACAGGGTCGTGGCTACACCTTC.

Remarks on this clone: At one end the junction does not follow the germline gene, possibly because of a read error. The chain carries TRBV7-7 and TRBJ2-1; a possible D gene is TRBD2 (9 bases). The CDR3 totals 18 residues. CDR1 is SSHAT, CDR2 FNYEAQ, per germline (reference sequence). The CDR3 DNA is TGTGCTAGCAGCTTAGCGCGGGGAGCGGGAGGCACAGGGGGTGAGCAGTTCTTC. Encoded protein: CASSLARGAGGTGGEQFF.

This chain joins TRBV27 and TRBJ2-7, with 8 nucleotides matching TRBD1. The J segment lost 4 bases and the V segment lost 5 bases, leaving 7 bases of the junction unmatched. CDR1 is MNHEY and CDR2 is SMNVEV in the germline V gene (reference sequence). The CDR3 runs 14 residues. In DNA, the CDR3 is TGTGCCAGCAGTATGGGGAACAGGGGGTACGAGCAGTACTTC. Translated: CASSMGNRGYEQYF.

The chain recombines TRBV6-7 with TRBJ2-7; TRBD2 agrees at 8 bases. TRBV6-7 is assigned to the ORF class and has an uncertain function. The CDR3 has 16 residues. The J segment lost 0 bases and the V segment lost 8 bases, leaving 12 bases of the junction unmatched. The chain's CDR3 is CASVSAGASHSYEQYF. The CDR3 DNA reads as TGTGCCAGCGTATCAGCGGGAGCTTCCCACTCCTACGAGCAGTACTTC.

In this sample, this clone turned up once. The chain couples TRBV5-3 to TRBJ1-1; D remains unclear. TRBV5-3 is flagged as an ORF with uncertain function. The CDR3 totals 13 residues. Trimming stripped 4 bases from V and 1 base from J, with 8 bases between. This CDR3 reads CARSPEGNTEAFF. In DNA, the CDR3 is TGTGCCAGAAGCCCTGAGGGGAACACTGAAGCTTTCTTT.

The chain has TRBV9 and TRBJ2-1, with TRBD2 matching 12 bases. The germline CDR1 and CDR2 sequences are SGDLS and YYNGEE. V dropped 1 base and J dropped 5; count of bases not matched to a gene: 4. This CDR3 has 16 residues. The CDR3 loop reads CASSVTTSGGNNEQFF. The CDR3 DNA follows: TGTGCCAGCAGCGTAACGACTAGCGGGGGTAACAATGAGCAGTTCTTC.

The count of this clone is one. The chain employs TRBV27 and TRBJ1-4, with TRBD1 matching over 7 bases. V was pared by 5 bases and J by 5 bases, with 5 bases of the junction left unmatched. Germline V gives CDR1 MNHEY, CDR2 SMNVEV (reference sequence). The CDR3 runs 14 residues. The CDR3 DNA follows: TGTGCCAGCAGTCCGACAGGGACAAATGAAAAACTGTTTTTT. Its translation is CASSPTGTNEKLFF.

The chain couples TRBV14 to TRBJ2-7, with TRBD2 matching over 9 bases. CDR1 and CDR2 (germline): SGHDN, FVKESK. Unmatched junction bases numbered 13, after V lost 4 bases and J lost 6 bases. The CDR3 runs to 16 residues. The CDR3 region is CASSPSRGRASGEQYF. The CDR3 nucleotides read TGTGCCAGCAGCCCTTCACGCGGGAGGGCCTCCGGCGAGCAGTACTTC.

The chain employs TRBV9 and TRBJ2-1; the D gene is possibly TRBD2 (6 bases). This CDR3 spans 15 amino acids. Trimming removed 5 bases from V and 0 bases from J, with 12 bases in between. The V gene's germline CDR1 is SGDLS and CDR2 YYNGEE. CDR3: CASSIDGSSYNEQFF. The CDR3 DNA follows: TGTGCCAGCAGTATCGACGGGAGCTCCTACAATGAGCAGTTCTTC.

The count of this clone is one. This chain links TRBV12-5 with TRBJ1-2; D is uncertain. Germline V gives CDR1 LGHNT, CDR2 FRNRAP. The CDR3 runs 15 residues. Trimming took 1 base from V and 4 from J, leaving 13 bases between them. CDR3 in amino acids: CASGLDPQWAYGYTF. CDR3 nucleotide sequence: TGTGCTAGTGGTTTGGACCCTCAATGGGCCTATGGCTACACCTTC.

This sequence joins TRBV27 and TRBJ2-4, with unresolved D. Germline CDR1 is MNHEY and CDR2 is SMNVEV (reference sequence). The CDR3 runs to 13 residues. Trimming pared 4 bases from V and 3 bases from J, leaving 7 bases between. CDR3 bases: TGTGCCAGCAGTTACTCCAACAAAAACATTCAGTACTTC. It codes for CASSYSNKNIQYF.

For the CDR3, the DNA is TGTGCCAGCAGTTTAAGACGGTTTAGCGACAAGAGCTCCTACAATGAGCAGTTCTTC. Translating it yields CASSLRRFSDKSSYNEQFF. This chain links TRBV28 with TRBJ2-1; TRBD2 might be the D (5 bases). The CDR3 sequence is 19 residues long. CDR1 is MDHEN, CDR2 SYDVKM, per germline. V lost 2 bases, J lost 0 bases, and 20 bases lay in between.

V usage is TRBV4-3 and J usage is TRBJ1-6; 7 nucleotides match TRBD1. J gave up 9 bases and V 0 bases, and 8 bases lay outside the gene matches. The CDR3 has 16 amino acids. Per the germline V gene, CDR1 is LGHNA and CDR2 is YSLEER. The CDR3 reads CASSQDPGGGGSPLHF. CDR3 in DNA: TGCGCCAGCAGCCAAGATCCAGGGGGTGGCGGTTCACCCCTCCACTTT.

The chain has TRBV19 and TRBJ2-5; 16 bases agree with TRBD2. Germline V lookup: CDR1 LNHDA, CDR2 SQIVND (reference sequence). The CDR3 totals 19 residues. V shed 4 bases, J shed 5 bases, and the junction held 13 bases outside the gene matches. The CDR3 sequence: CASSKGLAGGPYLAETQYF. The DNA for the CDR3 is TGTGCCAGTAGTAAGGGACTAGCGGGAGGGCCTTATCTGGCCGAGACCCAGTACTTC.

The CDR3 DNA reads TGTGCCAGCAGCCCTGAGTTAGCCAAAAACATTCAGTACTTC. This translates into CASSPELAKNIQYF. The chain employs TRBV5-4 and TRBJ2-4, with no clear D. Germline values: CDR1 SGHNT, CDR2 YYREEE (reference sequence). Trimming took off 4 bases at V and 0 bases at J, with 8 bases between the two ends. This CDR3 contains 14 residues.

V is TRBV5-1 and J is TRBJ2-6, with a weak D call TRBD1 (5 bases). Per germline, CDR1 SGHRS and CDR2 YFSETQ. The CDR3 extends over 16 amino acids. V lost 0 bases and J lost 0, with 7 bases in between. The CDR3 sequence is CASSLDRNSGANVLTF. CDR3 coding DNA: TGCGCCAGCAGCTTGGACAGGAACTCTGGGGCCAACGTCCTGACTTTC.

This clone was detected a few times. The J gene is TRBJ2-3, the V gene TRBV2; 10 bases fit TRBD2. The V and J ends lost 6 bases and 1 base, in that order; junction bases with no gene match: 4. The germline V gene encodes CDR1 SNHLY and CDR2 FYNNEI. The CDR3 is 15 amino acids. Here the CDR3 DNA reads TGTGCCAGCAGGAGGGGGACTAGCGGCACAGATACGCAGTATTTT. It codes for CASRRGTSGTDTQYF.